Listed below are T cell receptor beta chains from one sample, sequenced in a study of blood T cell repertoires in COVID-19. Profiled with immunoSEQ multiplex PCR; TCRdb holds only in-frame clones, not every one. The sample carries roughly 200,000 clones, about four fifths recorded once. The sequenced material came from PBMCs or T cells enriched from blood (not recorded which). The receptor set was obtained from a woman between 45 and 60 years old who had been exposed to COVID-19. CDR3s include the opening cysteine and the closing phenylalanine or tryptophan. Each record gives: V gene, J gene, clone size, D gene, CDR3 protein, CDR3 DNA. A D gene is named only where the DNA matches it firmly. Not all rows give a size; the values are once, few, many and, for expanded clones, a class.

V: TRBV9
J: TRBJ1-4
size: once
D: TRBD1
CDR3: CASSFTEVEGQGRFGINEKLFF
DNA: TGTGCCAGCAGCTTTACGGAAGTTGAGGGACAGGGGCGATTCGGGATTAATGAAAAACTGTTTTTT

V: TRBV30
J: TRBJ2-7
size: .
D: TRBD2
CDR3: CAWRDGREQYF
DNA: TGTGCCTGGAGAGACGGGAGGGAGCAGTACTTC

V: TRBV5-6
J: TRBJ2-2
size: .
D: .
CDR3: CASSLEITGSTTGELFF
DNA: TGTGCCAGCAGCTTGGAAATCACGGGTTCGACCACCGGGGAGCTGTTTTTT

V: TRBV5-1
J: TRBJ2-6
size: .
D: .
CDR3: CASSPLSPGANVLTF
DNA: TGCGCCAGCAGCCCCCTCAGTCCTGGGGCCAACGTCCTGACTTTC

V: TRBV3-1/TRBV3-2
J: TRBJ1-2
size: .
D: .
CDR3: CASRFGLGVAYGYTF
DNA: TGTGCCAGCAGGTTTGGCCTAGGGGTCGCCTATGGCTACACCTTC

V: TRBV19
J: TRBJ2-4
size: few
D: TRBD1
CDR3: CASSNWTGGTKNIQYF
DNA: TGTGCCAGTAGTAACTGGACAGGGGGCACCAAAAACATTCAGTACTTC

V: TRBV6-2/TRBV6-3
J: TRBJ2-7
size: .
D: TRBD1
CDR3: CASSSTGGGSYEQYF
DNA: TGTGCCAGCAGTTCGACAGGGGGCGGCTCCTACGAGCAGTACTTC

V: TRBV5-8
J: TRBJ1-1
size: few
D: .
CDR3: CASSLVEGVNTEAFF
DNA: TGTGCCAGCAGCTTGGTAGAGGGAGTGAACACTGAAGCTTTCTTT

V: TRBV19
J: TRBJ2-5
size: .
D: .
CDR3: CASANLQETQYF
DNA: TGTGCCAGTGCGAACCTACAAGAGACCCAGTACTTC

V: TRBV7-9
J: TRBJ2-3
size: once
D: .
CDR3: CATLKAASTDTQYF
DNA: TGTGCCACCTTGAAGGCGGCTAGCACAGATACGCAGTATTTT

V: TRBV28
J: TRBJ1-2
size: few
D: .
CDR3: CASSTKYGYTF
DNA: TGTGCCAGCAGTACAAAATATGGCTACACCTTC

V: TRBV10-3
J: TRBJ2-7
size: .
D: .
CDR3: CAIKARGYEQYF
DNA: TGTGCCATCAAGGCCAGGGGCTACGAGCAGTACTTC

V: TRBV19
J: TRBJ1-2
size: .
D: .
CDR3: CASSISGRDYGYTF
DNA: TGTGCCAGTAGTATAAGTGGCCGGGACTATGGCTACACCTTC

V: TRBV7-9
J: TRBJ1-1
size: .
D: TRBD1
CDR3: CASSLEAGTGEAFF
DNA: TGTGCCAGCAGCTTAGAAGCCGGGACAGGGGAGGCTTTCTTT

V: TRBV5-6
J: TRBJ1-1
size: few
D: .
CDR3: CASSLATLPNTEAFF
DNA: TGTGCCAGCAGCTTGGCCACGCTACCGAACACTGAAGCTTTCTTT

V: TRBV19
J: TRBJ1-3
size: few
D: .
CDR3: CASRSPRWGRVGNTIYF
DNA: TGTGCCAGCCGGAGCCCCCGGTGGGGGCGGGTCGGAAACACCATATATTTT

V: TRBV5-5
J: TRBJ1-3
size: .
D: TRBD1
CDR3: CASSLGYPGGLGNTIYF
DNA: TGTGCCAGCAGCTTGGGGTATCCAGGGGGCCTAGGAAACACCATATATTTT

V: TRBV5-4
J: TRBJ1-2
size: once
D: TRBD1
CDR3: CASSPGGDYGYTF
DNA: TGTGCCAGCAGCCCAGGGGGCGATTATGGCTACACCTTC

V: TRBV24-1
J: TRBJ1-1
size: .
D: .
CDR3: CATSGTGSYEAFF
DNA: TGTGCCACCAGTGGAACAGGGTCTTATGAAGCTTTCTTT

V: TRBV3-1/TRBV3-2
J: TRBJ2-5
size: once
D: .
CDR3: CASSQDPTALRGTQYF
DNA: TGTGCCAGCAGCCAAGACCCGACAGCCCTACGCGGGACCCAGTACTTC

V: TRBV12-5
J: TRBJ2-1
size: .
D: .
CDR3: CASGLVRQNNEQFF
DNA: TGTGCTAGTGGTTTGGTACGACAGAACAATGAGCAGTTCTTC

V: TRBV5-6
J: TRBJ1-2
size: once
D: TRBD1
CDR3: CASSPDQGAYGYTF
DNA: TGTGCCAGCAGCCCCGACCAGGGGGCCTATGGCTACACCTTC

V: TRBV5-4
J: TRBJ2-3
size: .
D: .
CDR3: CASSSKEATDTQYF
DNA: TGTGCCAGCAGCTCGAAGGAGGCCACAGATACGCAGTATTTT

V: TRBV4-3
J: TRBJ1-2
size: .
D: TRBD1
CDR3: CASSQWKTGGVRGYTF
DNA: TGCGCCAGCAGCCAATGGAAGACAGGGGGCGTCAGGGGCTACACCTTC

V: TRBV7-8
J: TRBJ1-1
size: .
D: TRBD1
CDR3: CASSLTGAMNTEAFF
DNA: TGTGCCAGCAGTTTGACAGGGGCCATGAACACTGAAGCTTTCTTT

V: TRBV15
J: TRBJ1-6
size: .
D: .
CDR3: CATSGMDSLVVRDSPLHF
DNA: TGTGCCACCAGCGGAATGGACAGTCTTGTCGTAAGGGATTCACCCCTCCACTTT

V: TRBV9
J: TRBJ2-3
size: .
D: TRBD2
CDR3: CASSTGTSGGTDTQYF
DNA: TGTGCCAGCAGCACCGGGACTAGCGGGGGGACAGATACGCAGTATTTT

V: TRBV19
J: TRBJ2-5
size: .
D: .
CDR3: CASSSELYQETQYF
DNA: TGTGCCAGTAGTAGCGAATTGTACCAAGAGACCCAGTACTTC

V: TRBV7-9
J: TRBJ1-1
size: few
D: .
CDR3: CASTDMAWNTEAFF
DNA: TGTGCCAGCACCGATATGGCCTGGAACACTGAAGCTTTCTTT

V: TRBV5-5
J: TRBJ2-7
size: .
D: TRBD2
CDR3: CASSLTSGGFEQYF
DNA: TGTGCCAGCAGCTTAACTAGCGGGGGGTTCGAGCAGTACTTC

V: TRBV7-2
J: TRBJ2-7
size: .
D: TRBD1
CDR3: CASSFRKGQGIYEQYF
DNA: TGTGCCAGCAGCTTCAGGAAGGGACAGGGGATCTACGAGCAGTACTTC

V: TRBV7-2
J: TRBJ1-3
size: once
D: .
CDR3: CASSLIGGAGNTIYF
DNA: TGTGCCAGCAGCTTAATCGGGGGGGCTGGAAACACCATATATTTT

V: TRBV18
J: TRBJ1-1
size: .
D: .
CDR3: CASSPRMGGRQSEAFF
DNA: TGTGCCAGCTCACCACGGATGGGAGGGAGGCAAAGTGAAGCTTTCTTT

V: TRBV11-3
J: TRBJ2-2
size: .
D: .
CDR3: CASSYRGSGELFF
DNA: TGTGCCAGCAGTTATCGGGGGTCCGGGGAGCTGTTTTTT

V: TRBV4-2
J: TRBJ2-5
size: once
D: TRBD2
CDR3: CASSQGAGIAGFQETQYF
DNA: TGTGCCAGCAGCCAAGGGGCGGGGATAGCGGGGTTCCAAGAGACCCAGTACTTC

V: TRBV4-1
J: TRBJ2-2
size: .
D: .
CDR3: CASSLSGELFF
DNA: TGCGCCAGCAGCCTTAGCGGGGAGCTGTTTTTT

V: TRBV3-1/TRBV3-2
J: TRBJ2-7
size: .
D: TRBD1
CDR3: CASSQDRRRQGPNYEQYF
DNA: TGTGCCAGCAGCCAAGATCGAAGAAGACAGGGGCCAAACTACGAGCAGTACTTC

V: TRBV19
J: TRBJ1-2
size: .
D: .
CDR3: CASTGRGGYTF
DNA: TGTGCCAGTACGGGTCGGGGGGGCTACACCTTC

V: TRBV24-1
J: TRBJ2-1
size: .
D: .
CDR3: CATSDPISPTSYNEQFF
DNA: TGTGCCACCAGTGATCCCATTTCCCCCACATCCTACAATGAGCAGTTCTTC

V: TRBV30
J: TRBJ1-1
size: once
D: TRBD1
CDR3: CAWTPGTGETEAFF
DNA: TGTGCCTGGACCCCAGGGACAGGGGAGACTGAAGCTTTCTTT

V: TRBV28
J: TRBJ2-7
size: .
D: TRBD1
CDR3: CASKGQLYEQYF
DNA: TGTGCCAGCAAGGGACAGCTCTACGAGCAGTACTTC

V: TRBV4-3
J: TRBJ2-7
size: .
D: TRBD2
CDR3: CASSQEWGGGYEQYF
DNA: TGCGCCAGCAGCCAAGAATGGGGGGGTGGGTACGAGCAGTACTTC

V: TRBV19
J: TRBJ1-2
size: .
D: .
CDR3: CASSLGPGGYGYTF
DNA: TGTGCCAGTAGTTTAGGTCCGGGGGGATATGGCTACACCTTC

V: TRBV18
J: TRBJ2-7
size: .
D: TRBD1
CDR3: CASSPDREGSYEQYF
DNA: TGTGCCAGCTCCCCAGACAGGGAAGGGTCCTACGAGCAGTACTTC

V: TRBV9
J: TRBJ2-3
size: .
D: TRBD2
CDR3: CASSDGTITDTQYF
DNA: TGTGCCAGCAGCGACGGGACTATCACAGATACGCAGTATTTT

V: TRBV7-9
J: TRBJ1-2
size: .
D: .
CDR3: CASSPPYGEEVGGYTF
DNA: TGTGCCAGCAGCCCGCCCTACGGAGAGGAGGTTGGTGGCTACACCTTC

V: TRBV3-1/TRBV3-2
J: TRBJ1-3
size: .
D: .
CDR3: CASSHLTGPSGNTIYF
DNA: TGTGCCAGCAGCCATTTGACAGGACCCTCTGGAAACACCATATATTTT

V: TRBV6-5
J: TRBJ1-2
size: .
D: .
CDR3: CASRIGGENYGYTF
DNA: TGTGCCAGCAGAATCGGGGGGGAGAACTATGGCTACACCTTC

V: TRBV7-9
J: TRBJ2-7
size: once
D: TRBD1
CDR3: CASSLIGTGGDEQYF
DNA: TGTGCCAGCAGCTTAATAGGGACAGGGGGCGACGAGCAGTACTTC

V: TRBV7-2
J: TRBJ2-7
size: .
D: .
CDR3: CASSWAGTMTYEQYF
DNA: TGTGCCAGCAGCTGGGCCGGGACAATGACCTACGAGCAGTACTTC